This TCR beta chain was retrieved from a study of T cell responses to AZD1222 COVID-19 vaccine. About this clone: As yet, its antigen is unknown.

Germline CDR1 MNHNY, CDR2 SVGAGI (reference sequence). The V segment lost 3 bases and the J segment 5 bases; nucleotides outside the gene matches: 13. This CDR3 is built from 16 residues. Some clones are missing from TCRdb's copy, which holds only in-frame ones; the method was immunoSEQ multiplex PCR. The sample holds fewer than 95,000 clones, 89% seen once. Study-wide points: Without day 14 samples, only post-peak T cell repertoires were studied.

Here the sequenced sample was peripheral blood, taken 28 days after the second AZD1222 dose. The sequence came from an adult who received the AZD1222 COVID-19 vaccine. The V and J genes are TRBV6-6 and TRBJ2-7, with 7 positions matching TRBD1. CDR3 amino acids: CASSYGSAGGIDEQYF. DNA of the CDR3: TGTGCCAGCAGTTATGGTTCCGCAGGGGGTATCGACGAGCAGTACTTC.